These 29 T cell receptor beta chains were sequenced from one sample in a study of OX40 agonist ivuxolimab in advanced cancers. Data came from immunoSEQ multiplex PCR; TCRdb stores just in-frame clones and leaves some out. The repertoire holds roughly 70,000 clones, with about 91% as singletons. Material: CD4+ or CD8+ T cells sorted from blood, obtained in a trial of the OX40 agonist ivuxolimab. These receptors all come from an adult with an advanced solid tumor such as melanoma, head and neck, liver or kidney cancer.

V usage is TRBV12-5 and J usage is TRBJ2-1; D might be TRBD1 (6 bases). Trimming left V 7 bases short and J 1 base short, with 23 bases between. This CDR3 spans 18 amino acids. The germline CDR1 and CDR2 sequences are LGHNT and FRNRAP. The CDR3 region is CASVPNPTAGESYNEQFF. CDR3 bases: TGTGCTAGTGTTCCCAACCCCACGGCAGGGGAATCCTACAATGAGCAGTTCTTC.

The chain is built from TRBV29-1 and TRBJ1-1, with D tentatively TRBD1 (6 bases). CDR1 SQVTM and CDR2 ANQGSEA come from the germline V gene. The CDR3 sequence is 13 residues long. Trimming shortened V by 6 bases and J by 1 base, and 12 bases separated the two germline ends. The CDR3 is CSVQEGGNTEAFF. The CDR3 nucleotides read TGCAGCGTCCAGGAGGGGGGGAACACTGAAGCTTTCTTT.

V and J are TRBV27 and TRBJ1-2; D is uncertain. CDR1 is MNHEY, CDR2 SMNVEV, per germline (reference sequence). V was shortened by 2 bases and J by 4 bases, with 8 bases between the two germline ends. This CDR3 spans 13 amino acids. Here the CDR3 DNA reads TGTGCCAGCAGTTTACGGGCGTTCTATGGCTACACCTTC. Amino acids: CASSLRAFYGYTF.

This clone was counted once. The chain links TRBV6-4 to TRBJ2-2, with 8 bases aligning to TRBD2. The CDR3 length is 16 residues. With V trimmed by 2 bases and J by 3 bases, 5 bases remained unmatched. Germline assignment: CDR1 MRHNA and CDR2 SNTAGT. The CDR3 DNA sequence: TGTGCCAGCAGTGACGAAGCGGGAGCGGACACCGGGGAGCTGTTTTTT. Translating it yields CASSDEAGADTGELFF.

This rearrangement joins TRBV28 to TRBJ2-5; D possibly corresponds to TRBD1 (5 bases). This CDR3 has 14 amino acids. Trimming left V 5 bases short and J 0 bases short, with 10 bases between. Per germline, CDR1 MDHEN and CDR2 SYDVKM. For the CDR3, the DNA is TGTGCCAGCAGTCCGACAGATTACCAAGAGACCCAGTACTTC. Its protein is CASSPTDYQETQYF.

The chain uses TRBV4-2 and TRBJ2-5; D could derive from TRBD1 or TRBD2 (5 bases each). V shed 3 bases and J shed 4 bases, with 9 bases lying between them. The germline CDR1 and CDR2 sequences are LGHNA and YNFKEQ. The CDR3 is 13 amino acids. For the CDR3, the DNA is TGTGCCAGCAGCCAGAAGGGGAGAGAGACCCAGTACTTC. It yields the protein CASSQKGRETQYF.

The rearrangement uses TRBV5-1 and TRBJ2-5, with 9 bases that match TRBD1. The germline CDR1 and CDR2 sequences are SGHRS and YFSETQ. The CDR3 sequence is 16 residues long. Trimming took 4 bases from V and 0 from J; bases not matched to a gene: 7. CDR3 nucleotides: TGCGCCAGCAGCCACGGACAGGGGACGTACCAAGAGACCCAGTACTTC. Translating it yields CASSHGQGTYQETQYF.

The chain has TRBV7-2 and TRBJ2-5, with unresolved D. The DNA matches TRBJ2-7 better at its end, which makes the J call doubtful. The CDR3 is 12 amino acids. The germline CDR1 and CDR2 sequences are SGHTA and FQGNSA. The CDR3 DNA sequence: TGTGCCAGCAGCTCAAGGACCTACGAGCAGTACTTC. It encodes CASSSRTYEQYF.

The chain uses TRBV4-2 and TRBJ2-5; 8 bases agree with TRBD1. The length of the CDR3 is 15 residues. The ends lost 4 bases at V and 2 bases at J; junction bases unmatched: 6. Germline CDR1 is LGHNA and CDR2 is YNFKEQ. The CDR3 loop reads CASSLTGQDQETQYF. CDR3 nucleotide sequence: TGTGCCAGCAGCCTTACGGGACAGGATCAAGAGACCCAGTACTTC.

The rearrangement joins TRBV11-2 to TRBJ2-1, with 9 bases identical to TRBD2. The J segment lost 0 bases and the V segment lost 5 bases, leaving 8 bases of the junction unmatched. The CDR3 is 17 residues long. Germline CDR1 is SGHAT and CDR2 is FQNNGV. Here the CDR3 reads CASSRQGLASSYNEQFF. CDR3 sequence (DNA): TGTGCCAGCAGCCGACAGGGACTAGCAAGCTCCTACAATGAGCAGTTCTTC.

The V and J genes are TRBV5-6 and TRBJ2-5; D is tentatively TRBD1 or TRBD2 (5 bases each). The V gene's germline CDR1 is SGHDT and CDR2 YYEEEE. The CDR3 consists of 14 residues. V was shortened by 6 bases and J by 4 bases, with 16 bases between the two germline ends. In DNA form, the CDR3 reads TGTGCCAGCAAGGGGTATCTTGCGGGAGAGACCCAGTACTTC. It translates to CASKGYLAGETQYF.

The J gene is TRBJ1-1, the V gene TRBV4-2; a weak D match, TRBD1 (5 bases). The CDR3 has 14 amino acids. V was clipped by 4 bases and J by 1 base, with 10 bases between them. Germline loops: CDR1 LGHNA, CDR2 YNFKEQ. The CDR3: CASSLGAGNTEAFF. Written as DNA, the CDR3 is TGTGCCAGCAGCCTAGGGGCAGGGAACACTGAAGCTTTCTTT.

CDR3 DNA: TGTGCCAGCAGCCTGGGGCCTAGCGGGGGTTACGAGCAGTACTTC. Its protein is CASSLGPSGGYEQYF. The chain recombines TRBV7-9 with TRBJ2-7, with 10 bases aligning to TRBD2. Germline trimming cut 5 bases from V and 4 bases from J; bases unmatched to any gene: 8. The CDR3 runs 15 residues. Germline V gives CDR1 SEHNR, CDR2 FQNEAQ (reference sequence).

This clone is a singleton in its sample. The chain uses TRBV6-1 and TRBJ2-5; D possibly corresponds to TRBD1 (5 bases). The CDR3 covers 13 residues. V was pared by 3 bases and J by 5 bases, with 10 bases between. The V gene's germline CDR1 is MNHNS and CDR2 SASEGT. The CDR3 DNA sequence: TGTGCCAGCAGTGATAAGGCAGGGGAGACCCAGTACTTC. The encoded protein is CASSDKAGETQYF.

The V and J genes are TRBV19 and TRBJ2-3, with 8 bases aligning to TRBD2. CDR3 length: 16 amino acids. Trimming at V came to 2 bases and at J to 0 bases, leaving 4 bases not matched to a gene. Germline-derived CDR1 and CDR2 are LNHDA and SQIVND (reference sequence). CDR3 residues: CASSINGGASTDTQYF. In nucleotides, the CDR3 is TGTGCCAGTAGTATAAACGGGGGGGCTAGCACAGATACGCAGTATTTT.

The gene calls are TRBV18 and TRBJ2-7, with unresolved D. The CDR3 loop spans 14 amino acids. CDR1 KGHSH and CDR2 LQKENI come from the germline V gene. Trimming stripped 3 bases from V and 0 bases from J, with 9 bases between. The CDR3 DNA reads as TGTGCCAGCTCACCTTCGGCTGACTCCTACGAGCAGTACTTC. Its protein product is CASSPSADSYEQYF.

About this clone: Other DNA sequences in this specimen translate into the identical CDR3. V is TRBV7-3 and J is TRBJ2-3; the D is unclear. The CDR3 totals 14 residues. CDR1 is SGHTA and CDR2 is FQGTGA in the germline V gene. Between the trimmed V and J ends, which lost 2 bases and 0 bases, there was a span of 6 bases. CDR3 protein: CASSLLGSTDTQYF. The DNA of the CDR3 is TGTGCCAGCAGCTTACTCGGCAGCACAGATACGCAGTATTTT.

This clone was detected only once. The chain couples TRBV19 to TRBJ1-4; unclear D gene. V was cut by 11 bases and J by 8 bases, with 6 bases left in between. The CDR3 runs 9 residues. CDR1 and CDR2 from the germline V gene are LNHDA and SQIVND (reference sequence). DNA for the CDR3: TGTGCCCCGGCCGAAAAACTGTTTTTT. It yields the protein CAPAEKLFF.

The chain uses TRBV11-3 and TRBJ2-7; perhaps TRBD1 as D (7 bases). Trimming pared 1 base from V and 4 bases from J, leaving 14 bases between. The CDR3 has 15 amino acids. In germline, CDR1 is SGHNT, CDR2 YENEEA. CDR3 protein: CASSLVAGQRYEQYF. CDR3 DNA: TGTGCCAGCAGCTTAGTTGCGGGACAGCGTTACGAGCAGTACTTC.

The chain recombines TRBV5-1 with TRBJ2-2; 7 nucleotides match TRBD1. V gave up 2 bases and J gave up 3 bases; unmatched junction bases: 1. Germline CDR1 and CDR2: SGHRS and YFSETQ. This CDR3 is built from 14 residues. The CDR3 is CASSFTGDTGELFF. In DNA, the CDR3 is TGCGCCAGCAGCTTTACAGGGGACACCGGGGAGCTGTTTTTT.

This chain joins TRBV5-1 and TRBJ1-4, with D unclear. V lost 3 bases and J 0 bases, leaving 12 bases between the germline ends. There are 16 residues in the CDR3. Germline CDR1 SGHRS, CDR2 YFSETQ. CDR3 sequence reads: CASSSGSFATNEKLFF. Written as DNA, the CDR3 is TGCGCCAGCAGCTCGGGGTCGTTTGCAACTAATGAAAAACTGTTTTTT. The full variable domain, rest sourced from reference TRBV5-1 and TRBJ1-4, is KAGVTQTPRYLIKTRGQQVTLSCSPISGHRSVSWYQQTPGQGLQFLFEYFSETQRNKGNFPGRFSGRQFSNSRSEMNVSTLELGDSALYLCASSSGSFATNEKLFFGSGTQLSVL.

The chain links TRBV7-6 to TRBJ2-3, with TRBD1 matching over 10 bases. The CDR3 consists of 13 residues. After removal of 5 bases from V and 6 bases from J, the junction contained 2 bases not matched to a gene. The germline gives CDR1 SGHVS, CDR2 FNYEAQ. The CDR3 is CASSQDRGDTQYF. As DNA, the CDR3 is TGTGCCAGCAGCCAGGACAGGGGGGATACGCAGTATTTT.

The rearrangement joins TRBV30 to TRBJ2-7; D may be TRBD1 (5 bases). Germline assignment: CDR1 GTSNPN and CDR2 SVGIG (reference sequence). This CDR3 contains 11 residues. This CDR3 is CACRGSSEQYF. As DNA, the CDR3 is TGTGCATGTAGGGGCTCCAGCGAGCAGTACTTC.

V and J are TRBV2 and TRBJ2-2; D gene ambiguous. This CDR3 spans 13 amino acids. V was shortened by 2 bases and J by 6 bases, with 7 bases between the two germline ends. Germline CDR1 and CDR2: SNHLY and FYNNEI. As DNA, the CDR3 is TGTGCCAGCAGTGAAATCCGGTCCGGGGAGCTGTTTTTT. Encoded protein: CASSEIRSGELFF.

The J gene is TRBJ1-3, the V gene TRBV28; 11 bases are shared with TRBD1. With V trimmed by 5 bases and J by 6 bases, 6 bases remained unmatched. Germline V CDR1 and CDR2: MDHEN, SYDVKM. The CDR3 length is 15 residues. CDR3 nucleotide sequence: TGTGCCAGCAGTCCCTGGGGACAGGGGGAAAACACCATATATTTT. Translating it yields CASSPWGQGENTIYF.

This clone showed up just a few times. This chain connects TRBV7-6 to TRBJ2-3, with D possibly matching TRBD2 (5 bases). Trimming stripped 2 bases from V and 4 bases from J, with 13 bases between. Germline V gene lookup returns CDR1 SGHVS and CDR2 FNYEAQ. The CDR3 runs 15 residues. CDR3 sequence reads: CASSLSPSPADTQYF. In DNA form, the CDR3 reads TGTGCCAGCAGCTTATCGCCTAGCCCGGCAGATACGCAGTATTTT.

V usage is TRBV28 and J usage is TRBJ1-5; tentative D call: TRBD1 (5 bases). The CDR3 runs to 14 residues. The V end lost 1 base, the J end lost 2 bases, and 6 bases lay between the germline ends. Germline CDR1 and CDR2: MDHEN and SYDVKM. The CDR3 nucleotides are TGTGCCAGCAGTTTATCACAGGGCAATCAGCCCCAGCATTTT. Translated: CASSLSQGNQPQHF.

The chain carries TRBV7-3 and TRBJ2-5; TRBD2 matches at 13 bases. CDR1 and CDR2 from the germline V gene are SGHTA and FQGTGA. J lost 2 bases, V lost 5 bases, and 2 bases had no gene match. The CDR3 spans 15 residues. Here the CDR3 reads CASSRTSGRQETQYF. The CDR3 nucleotides read TGTGCCAGCAGCAGGACTAGCGGGAGACAAGAGACCCAGTACTTC. The complete variable domain, with remaining parts taken from reference TRBV7-3 and TRBJ2-5, reads GAGVSQTPSNKVTEKGKYVELRCDPISGHTALYWYRQSLGQGPEFLIYFQGTGAADDSGLPNDRFFAVRPEGSVSTLKIQRTERGDSAVYLCASSRTSGRQETQYFGPGTRLLVL.

The CDR3 sequence is CASSSSGGPSRGLQETQYF. CDR3 coding DNA: TGTGCCAGCAGCTCTAGCGGGGGTCCCTCGAGGGGATTACAAGAGACCCAGTACTTC. The rearrangement links TRBV7-3 to TRBJ2-5; 10 nucleotides line up with TRBD2. The junction had 16 bases not matched to a gene; V was cut back by 4 bases and J by 2 bases. In germline, CDR1 is SGHTA, CDR2 FQGTGA. The CDR3 has 19 amino acids.